This entry features one T cell receptor (beta chain) sequence. Its specificity is unknown. With V trimmed by 7 bases and J by 11 bases, 11 bases remained unmatched. Germline loops: CDR1 MDHEN, CDR2 SYDVKM. The CDR3 is 13 residues long. These data originate in a study of T cell responses to AZD1222 COVID-19 vaccine. Findings and limits, study-wide: Nearly half of the spike-specific TCRs reportedly recognize variant regions that carry no mutations.

The data were produced by immunoSEQ multiplex PCR, yet TCRdb's version contains in-frame clones alone and is incomplete. The data hold 90,000 or so clones, with over 75% observed a single time. The chain has TRBV28 and TRBJ1-1, with 9 bases that match TRBD1. The receptor's source is an adult in good health. Sequencing used peripheral blood, obtained on day 0 of AZD1222 vaccination. The CDR3 loop reads CASNTGGSVWAFF. The CDR3 coding sequence is TGTGCCAGCAATACAGGGGGCTCTGTCTGGGCTTTCTTT.